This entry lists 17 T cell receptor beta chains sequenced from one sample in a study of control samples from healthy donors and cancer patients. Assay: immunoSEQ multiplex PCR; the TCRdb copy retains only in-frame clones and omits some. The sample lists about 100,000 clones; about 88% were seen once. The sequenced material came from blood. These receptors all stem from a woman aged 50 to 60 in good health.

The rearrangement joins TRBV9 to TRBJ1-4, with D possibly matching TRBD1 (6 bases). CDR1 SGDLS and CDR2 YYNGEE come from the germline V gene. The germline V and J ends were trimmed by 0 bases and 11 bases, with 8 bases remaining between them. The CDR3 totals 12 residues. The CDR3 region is CASSVVGGKLFF. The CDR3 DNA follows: TGTGCCAGCAGCGTAGTTGGGGGCAAACTGTTTTTT.

The CDR3 nucleotides read TGTGCCAGCAGCCTGGATGGACAGAGCTCCGTCTACGAGCAGTACGTC. Translated, it gives CASSLDGQSSVYEQYV. V is TRBV7-2 and J is TRBJ2-7; D may be TRBD1 (6 bases). V shed 5 bases and J shed 3 bases, with 20 bases lying between them. Germline V gives CDR1 SGHTA, CDR2 FQGNSA. The CDR3 is 16 residues long.

The CDR3 sequence: CASSWSSLAGNEQFF. The CDR3 bases are TGTGCCAGCAGCTGGTCCTCCCTCGCCGGCAATGAGCAGTTCTTC. This chain joins TRBV7-3 and TRBJ2-1, with D unresolved. The CDR3 length is 15 residues. Germline CDR1 is SGHTA and CDR2 is FQGTGA. Trimming removed 4 bases at V and 6 bases at J, with 16 bases between.

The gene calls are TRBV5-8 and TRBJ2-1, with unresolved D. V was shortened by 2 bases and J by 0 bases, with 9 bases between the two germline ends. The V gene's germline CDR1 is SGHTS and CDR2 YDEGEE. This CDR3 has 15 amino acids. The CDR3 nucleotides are TGTGCCAGCAGCTTAACATTTAGCTCCTACAATGAGCAGTTCTTC. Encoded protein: CASSLTFSSYNEQFF.

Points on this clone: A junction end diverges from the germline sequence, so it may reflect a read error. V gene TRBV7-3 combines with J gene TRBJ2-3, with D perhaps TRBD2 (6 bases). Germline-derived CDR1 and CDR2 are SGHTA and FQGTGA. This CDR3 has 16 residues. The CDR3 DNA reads TGTGCCAGCAGCATAACGCGGGACGTGAGCACAGATACGCAGTATTTT. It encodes CASSITRDVSTDTQYF.

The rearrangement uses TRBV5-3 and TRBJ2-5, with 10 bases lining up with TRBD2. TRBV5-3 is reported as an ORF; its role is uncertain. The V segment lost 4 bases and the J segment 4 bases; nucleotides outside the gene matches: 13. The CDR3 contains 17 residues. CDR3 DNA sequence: TGTGCCAGAAGCCAGCGGGGGGGCCCGAGCGCCGCAGAGACCCAGTACTTC. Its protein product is CARSQRGGPSAAETQYF.

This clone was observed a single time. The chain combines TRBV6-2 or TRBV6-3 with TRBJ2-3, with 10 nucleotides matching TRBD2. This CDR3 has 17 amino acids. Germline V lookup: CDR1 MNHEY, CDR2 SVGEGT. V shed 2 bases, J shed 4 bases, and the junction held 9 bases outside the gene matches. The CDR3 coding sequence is TGTGCCAGCAGTTACCCAAGCGGGGGGGTTGTCGCAGATACGCAGTATTTT. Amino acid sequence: CASSYPSGGVVADTQYF.

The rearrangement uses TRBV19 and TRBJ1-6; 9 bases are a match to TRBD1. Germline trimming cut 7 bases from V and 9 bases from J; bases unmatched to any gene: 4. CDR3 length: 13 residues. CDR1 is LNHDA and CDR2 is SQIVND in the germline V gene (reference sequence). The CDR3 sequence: CASMGQGTSPLHF. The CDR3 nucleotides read TGTGCCAGTATGGGACAGGGAACTTCACCCCTCCACTTT.

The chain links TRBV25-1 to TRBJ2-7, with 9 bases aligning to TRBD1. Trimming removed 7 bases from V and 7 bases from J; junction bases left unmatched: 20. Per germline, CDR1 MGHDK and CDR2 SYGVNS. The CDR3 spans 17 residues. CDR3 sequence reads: CASKMTPNTGTGWEQYV. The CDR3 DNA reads TGTGCCAGCAAAATGACCCCTAATACCGGGACAGGGTGGGAGCAGTACGTC.

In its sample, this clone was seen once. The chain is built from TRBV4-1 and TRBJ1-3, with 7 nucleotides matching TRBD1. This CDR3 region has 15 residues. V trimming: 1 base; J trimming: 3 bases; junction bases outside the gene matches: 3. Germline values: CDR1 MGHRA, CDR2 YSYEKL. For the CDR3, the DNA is TGCGCCAGCAGCCAAGGAGACAGGGTTGGAAACACCATATATTTT. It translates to CASSQGDRVGNTIYF.

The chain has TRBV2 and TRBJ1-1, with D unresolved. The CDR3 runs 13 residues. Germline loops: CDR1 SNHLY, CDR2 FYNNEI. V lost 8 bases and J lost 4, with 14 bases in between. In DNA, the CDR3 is TGTGCCAGCCGTTCGCGGTGGATCACTGAAGCTTTCTTT. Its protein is CASRSRWITEAFF.

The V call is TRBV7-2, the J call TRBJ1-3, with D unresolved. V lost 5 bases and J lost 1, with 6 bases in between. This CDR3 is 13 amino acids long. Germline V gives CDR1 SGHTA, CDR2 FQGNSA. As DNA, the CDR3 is TGTGCCAGCAGCCGAACTTCTGGAAACACCATATATTTT. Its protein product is CASSRTSGNTIYF. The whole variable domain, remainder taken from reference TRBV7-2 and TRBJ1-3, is GAGVSQSPSNKVTEKGKDVELRCDPISGHTALYWYRQSLGQGLEFLIYFQGNSAPDKSGLPSDRFSAERTGGSVSTLTIQRTQQEDSAVYLCASSRTSGNTIYFGEGSWLTVV.

In DNA, the CDR3 is TGTGCCAGCTCAGGAGGGGGCCATCAGCCCCAGCATTTT. Residues: CASSGGGHQPQHF. The chain joins TRBV18 to TRBJ1-5; 7 bases are a match to TRBD1. The V gene's germline CDR1 is KGHSH and CDR2 LQKENI. The CDR3 contains 13 residues. Trimming cost V 5 bases and J 5 bases; bases outside gene matches: 3.

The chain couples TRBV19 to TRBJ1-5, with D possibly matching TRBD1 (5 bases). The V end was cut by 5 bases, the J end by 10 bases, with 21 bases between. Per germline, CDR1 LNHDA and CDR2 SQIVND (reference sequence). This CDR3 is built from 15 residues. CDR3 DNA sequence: TGTGCCAGTAGTTACGAAGGGGTTTACGAACAACCCCAGCATTTT. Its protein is CASSYEGVYEQPQHF.

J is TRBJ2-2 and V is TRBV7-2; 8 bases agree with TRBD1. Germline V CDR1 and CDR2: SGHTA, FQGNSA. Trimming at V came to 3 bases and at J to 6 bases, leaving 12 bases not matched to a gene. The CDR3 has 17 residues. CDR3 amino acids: CASSFQSGGRGPGELFF. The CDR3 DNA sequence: TGTGCCAGCAGCTTCCAGTCAGGGGGCCGTGGTCCCGGGGAGCTGTTTTTT.

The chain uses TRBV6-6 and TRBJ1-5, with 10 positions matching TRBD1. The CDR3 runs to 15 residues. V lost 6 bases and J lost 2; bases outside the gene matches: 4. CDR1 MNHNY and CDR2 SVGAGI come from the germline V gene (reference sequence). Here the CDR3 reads CASRPGTGGNQPQHF. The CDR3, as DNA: TGTGCCAGCAGACCCGGGACAGGGGGCAATCAGCCCCAGCATTTT.

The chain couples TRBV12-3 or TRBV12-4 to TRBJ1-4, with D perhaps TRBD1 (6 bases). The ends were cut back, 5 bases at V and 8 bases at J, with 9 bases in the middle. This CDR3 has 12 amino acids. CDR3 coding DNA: TGTGCCAGCAGTCTAGGGGGGGAAAAACTGTTTTTT. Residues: CASSLGGEKLFF.